The T cell receptor (beta chain) under discussion was sequenced for a study of blood T cells in healthy people across ages. Sample-barcoded 5' priming and a J-beta primer mix drove a second PCR of roughly 6 to 12 cycles. TCRdb re-derived calls from the 5' RACE reads in MiXCR, one entry per CDR3 protein. The sample holds approximately 800,000 distinct CDR3 sequences, approximately 53% seen once. Only a few counts were recorded for this clonotype. This receptor was taken from a man aged 40-50 years in good health. The sample comprised blood.

DNA for the CDR3: TGTGCCACCAGCGAAAGCGGGAGTTTCTACGAGCAGTACTTC. Amino acids: CATSESGSFYEQYF. The J gene is TRBJ2-7, the V gene TRBV15, with 8 bases identical to TRBD2. Germline CDR1 is LNHNV and CDR2 is YYDKDF (reference sequence). J was trimmed by 3 bases and V by 5 bases; bases with no gene match: 6. The CDR3 has 14 amino acids.